The 23 T cell receptor beta chains presented below share a single source sample, sequenced in a study of T-cell reconstitution after alpha-beta-depleted transplantation in children (dated by TCRdb to 2015 to 2016). General findings and caveats noted by the study authors: The apparently early recovery of alphabetaT-cell counts about two months after transplant reportedly depended on only several hundred rapidly expanded clones that came from non-depleted graft cells.

Library method: PCR. Sequencing was carried out with an Illumina HiSeq 2500. Molecular barcoding was employed in the preparation of TCR libraries, with unique molecular identifiers being used to normalize TCRbeta repertoire quantification. TCRdb reran the public reads through fastp at Q25 and MiXCR, keeping productive beta chains. Duplicate CDR3 protein sequences are folded into a single record with the most common DNA and genes. This sample lists approximately 34,000 distinct CDR3 sequences; about 6.8% were detected once. More than 20% of the sample comes from the top ten. This specimen's time point label, interpreted: day 60 (about 2 months) after transplantation. According to the study, the label for this sample's treatment or condition signals: allogeneic hematopoietic cell transplantation with graft depleted of TCRalphabeta T cells and CD19 B cells. Their cognate antigens are unknown. The specimen comprised peripheral blood, sampled 60 days after TCRalphabeta/CD19-depleted stem cell transplant. Every receptor here comes from a child younger than two who had a stem cell transplant for acute myeloid leukemia, so the T cells may come from the graft donor.

This clonotype was picked up many times. This chain connects TRBV11-2 to TRBJ1-5; possibly TRBD1 for D (5 bases). The germline gives CDR1 SGHAT, CDR2 FQNNGV. This CDR3 comprises 15 residues. The ends were cut back, 1 base at V and 3 bases at J, with 10 bases in the middle. The CDR3: CASSLAQGYNQPQHF. The CDR3 region has the DNA TGTGCCAGCAGCTTAGCCCAGGGCTACAATCAGCCCCAGCATTTT.

This clonotype has a count of ten or more. This chain links TRBV4-3 with TRBJ1-1, with a possible D match to TRBD1 (5 bases). The CDR3 is made up of 16 amino acids. The germline V and J ends were trimmed by 0 bases and 6 bases, with 17 bases remaining between them. Germline lookup yields CDR1 LGHNA and CDR2 YSLEER. CDR3 loop: CASSQEAQGRGAEAFF. The CDR3 region has the DNA TGCGCCAGCAGCCAAGAGGCCCAGGGAAGGGGCGCTGAAGCTTTCTTT.

Many counts were recorded for this clonotype. CDR3 protein: CASSVAQGPSPLHF. CDR3 nucleotide sequence: TGTGCCAGCAGCGTAGCACAGGGGCCTTCACCCCTCCACTTT. The chain carries TRBV9 and TRBJ1-6; the match to TRBD1 covers 7 bases. CDR3 size: 14 residues. With V trimmed by 0 bases and J by 9 bases, 3 bases remained unmatched. Germline-derived CDR1 and CDR2 are SGDLS and YYNGEE.

This clonotype was counted at least ten times. The chain uses TRBV4-2 and TRBJ2-7; D not certain. The length of the CDR3 is 13 residues. V lost 0 bases and J 2 bases, leaving 5 bases between the germline ends. Germline V gene data show CDR1 as LGHNA and CDR2 as YNFKEQ. CDR3 loop: CASSQDGPYEQYF. The CDR3 DNA follows: TGTGCCAGCAGCCAAGATGGTCCCTACGAGCAGTACTTC.

This clonotype appeared many times. The rearrangement joins TRBV7-2 to TRBJ2-3; unclear D gene. This CDR3 is 15 amino acids long. With 6 bases removed from V and 0 bases from J, the gap between germline ends came to 13 bases. Germline V lookup: CDR1 SGHTA, CDR2 FQGNSA. This CDR3 reads CASSRTPTSTDTQYF. CDR3 bases: TGTGCCAGCAGTCGAACCCCGACAAGCACAGATACGCAGTATTTT.

The table lists this clonotype with many counts. This rearrangement joins TRBV12-3 or TRBV12-4 to TRBJ2-1, with 10 bases matching TRBD2. After removal of 6 bases from V and 6 bases from J, the junction contained 5 bases not matched to a gene. This CDR3 contains 14 residues. The CDR3 nucleotides are TGTGCCAGCAGCTTTGGACTAGCGGCCAATGAGCAGTTCTTC. Translation: CASSFGLAANEQFF.

This clonotype was picked up many times. V is TRBV6-2 or TRBV6-3 and J is TRBJ1-2; perhaps TRBD1 as D (6 bases). The V and J ends lost 6 bases and 7 bases respectively, with 21 bases between them. Germline CDR1 and CDR2: MNHEY and SVGEGT. The CDR3 has 15 amino acids. CDR3 bases: TGTGCCAGCAGCCGACGGGGGACACGAGGCGGTGGCTACACCTTC. Its translation is CASSRRGTRGGGYTF.

This clonotype was seen repeatedly, ten times or more. This rearrangement joins TRBV7-2 to TRBJ2-4, with TRBD2 identical over 8 bases. Looked up from germline, CDR1 is SGHTA and CDR2 is FQGNSA. V trimming: 8 bases; J trimming: 8 bases; junction bases outside the gene matches: 14. This CDR3 has 15 residues. This chain's CDR3 is CASGRGGGPAHIQYF. The CDR3 DNA reads as TGTGCCAGCGGACGAGGCGGGGGGCCCGCTCACATTCAGTACTTC.

This clonotype has ten or more counts. The chain is built from TRBV20-1 and TRBJ1-2; D is uncertain. Trimming pared 2 bases from V and 4 bases from J, leaving 5 bases between. Germline CDR1 and CDR2: DFQATT and SNEGSKA (reference sequence). The CDR3 contains 11 residues. In DNA, the CDR3 is TGCAGTGCTAGATTAGGCTATGGCTACACCTTC. Translation gives CSARLGYGYTF.

This clonotype showed up many times. The CDR3 spells CASTFGPDTEAFF. CDR3 nucleotide sequence: TGTGCCAGCACCTTTGGCCCGGACACTGAAGCTTTCTTT. This chain joins TRBV9 and TRBJ1-1; D is uncertain. The ends were cut back, 6 bases at V and 3 bases at J, with 12 bases in the middle. This CDR3 contains 13 residues. Germline V gene lookup returns CDR1 SGDLS and CDR2 YYNGEE. The entire variable domain, with the rest obtained from reference TRBV9 and TRBJ1-1, is as follows: DSGVTQTPKHLITATGQRVTLRCSPRSGDLSVYWYQQSLDQGLQFLIQYYNGEERAKGNILERFSAQQFPDLHSELNLSSLELGDSALYFCASTFGPDTEAFFGQGTRLTVV.

There are many counts of this clonotype. V is TRBV12-3 or TRBV12-4 and J is TRBJ1-2, with 10 bases lining up with TRBD1. This CDR3 has 15 residues. V gave up 5 bases and J gave up 4 bases; unmatched junction bases: 7. The CDR3 nucleotides read TGTGCCAGCAGTCAAGACAGGGGGCGCTTCTATGGCTACACCTTC. It specifies CASSQDRGRFYGYTF.

Remarks on this clonotype: This clone may be a read error of a much larger clone one base away. V is TRBV25-1 and J is TRBJ1-1, with D tentatively TRBD1 (5 bases). CDR1 and CDR2 (germline): MGHDK, SYGVNS. V was pared by 4 bases and J by 10 bases, with 22 bases between. This CDR3 is 15 amino acids long. In nucleotides, the CDR3 is TGTGCCAGCAGTGCTCGGGGAGGGAGGGACCCTGCAGCTTTCTTT. Its translation: CASSARGGRDPAAFF.

This clonotype came up many times. The V gene is TRBV27, the J gene TRBJ2-3; D perhaps matches TRBD1 (6 bases). V lost 8 bases, J lost 13 bases, and 16 bases lay in between. The CDR3 is 11 residues long. Per germline, CDR1 MNHEY and CDR2 SMNVEV (reference sequence). The CDR3 reads CASLRGGVEYF. In DNA, the CDR3 is TGTGCCAGCCTTAGAGGGGGAGTAGAGTATTTT.

This clonotype was seen repeatedly, ten times or more. The chain uses TRBV7-9 and TRBJ2-7; TRBD1 matches at 8 bases. This CDR3 is 15 amino acids long. V gave up 5 bases and J gave up 4 bases; unmatched junction bases: 10. The V gene's germline CDR1 is SEHNR and CDR2 FQNEAQ (reference sequence). CDR3 protein: CASSGHRTGRYEQYF. The DNA for the CDR3 is TGTGCCAGCAGCGGACATAGGACAGGGAGGTACGAGCAGTACTTC.

There are many counts of this clonotype. The rearrangement joins TRBV12-3 or TRBV12-4 to TRBJ2-5; TRBD2 agrees at 8 bases. The CDR3 runs 17 residues. J was trimmed by 2 bases and V by 0 bases; bases with no gene match: 8. CDR3 in DNA: TGTGCCAGCAGTTTAGCGCGCGGACTAGCCAGACAAGAGACCCAGTACTTC. It is translated as CASSLARGLARQETQYF.

Many counts were recorded for this clonotype. The rearrangement joins TRBV20-1 to TRBJ2-3; 12 nucleotides match TRBD2. Germline-derived CDR1 and CDR2 are DFQATT and SNEGSKA (reference sequence). After removal of 6 bases from V and 3 bases from J, the junction contained 7 bases not matched to a gene. The CDR3 totals 15 residues. Here the CDR3 DNA reads TGCAGTGCCCTCGGACTAGCGGGATTGACAGATACGCAGTATTTT. Translated, it gives CSALGLAGLTDTQYF.

This clonotype turned up a few times. The CDR3 carries no conserved terminal phenylalanine or tryptophan, so it likely arises from a read error. It is unclear where the CDR3 begins or ends on the DNA, so no DNA is shown, and the CDR3 is as TCRdb lists it. The CDR3 spells CASSTWTSGASAD. The genes are TRBV9 and TRBJ2-1; the table calls TRBD2, which could not be checked here. Germline loops: CDR1 SGDLS, CDR2 YYNGEE. From its first to its last residue, the CDR3 has 13 amino acids.

This clonotype was detected many times. The CDR3 DNA is TGTGCCAGCAGTGAAGCGTTCCACGAGCAGTACTTC. Protein: CASSEAFHEQYF. The chain recombines TRBV2 with TRBJ2-7; D is uncertain. Trimming cost V 0 bases and J 5 bases, with 5 bases left between them. Per the germline V gene, CDR1 is SNHLY and CDR2 is FYNNEI. There are 12 residues in the CDR3.

Many counts were recorded for this clonotype. The chain's CDR3 is CASTSQSEKLFF. The CDR3 DNA is TGTGCCAGCACTAGCCAGAGTGAAAAACTGTTTTTT. The chain couples TRBV6-6 to TRBJ1-4; no firm D call. This CDR3 has 12 amino acids. Germline V gene lookup returns CDR1 MNHNY and CDR2 SVGAGI (reference sequence). Trimming shortened V by 7 bases and J by 7 bases, and 10 bases separated the two germline ends.

V and J are TRBV30 and TRBJ2-5, with D unclear. This CDR3 has 11 amino acids. Germline lookup yields CDR1 GTSNPN and CDR2 SVGIG (reference sequence). CDR3 loop: CAVRVGETQYF. Written as DNA, the CDR3 is TGTGCTGTCCGGGTGGGGGAGACCCAGTACTTC.

This clonotype appeared many times. The J gene is TRBJ2-5, the V gene TRBV6-2 or TRBV6-3; 12 nucleotides agree with TRBD2. With 6 bases clipped from V and 4 bases from J, the junction kept 9 bases outside the gene matches. The CDR3 runs 16 residues. From germline, CDR1 is MNHEY and CDR2 SVGEGT. The CDR3 coding sequence is TGTGCCAGCAGCCGACTACGACTAGCGGGGGCAGAGACCCAGTACTTC. This encodes CASSRLRLAGAETQYF.

This clonotype appeared many times. The V call is TRBV28, the J call TRBJ1-1; D is perhaps TRBD1 (6 bases). The V gene lost 2 bases and the J gene lost 3 bases, with 10 bases spanning the gap. This CDR3 contains 14 residues. The germline gives CDR1 MDHEN, CDR2 SYDVKM. The CDR3 sequence is CASSLENRDTEAFF. The CDR3, as DNA: TGTGCCAGCAGTTTAGAGAACAGGGACACTGAAGCTTTCTTT.

This clonotype was seen more than once but under ten times. The rearrangement joins TRBV5-1 to TRBJ1-1; D perhaps matches TRBD1 (5 bases). The CDR3 spans 15 residues. V dropped 0 bases and J dropped 6 bases, with 15 bases sitting between them. Germline-derived CDR1 and CDR2 are SGHRS and YFSETQ. CDR3: CASSLGPDRTPEAFF. Here the CDR3 DNA reads TGCGCCAGCAGCTTGGGACCCGACAGAACACCTGAAGCTTTCTTT.